These T cell receptor beta chains were read from a single sample in a study of T cells in Graves' hyperthyroidism and ophthalmopathy. From the multiplex PCR reads, TCRdb called clonotypes with MiXCR, one entry per CDR3 protein. The sample lists around 620,000 distinct CDR3 sequences; 15% to 20% were seen once. The sample was blood. The receptor set was obtained from a woman aged 25-40 years with Graves' hyperthyroidism. Each CDR3 is given with its conserved first and last residue. The order of the fields is V gene, J gene, CDR3 protein.

v_gene: TRBV3-1
j_gene: TRBJ2-4
CDR3aa: CASSQGWQGTNIQYF

v_gene: TRBV18
j_gene: TRBJ1-1
CDR3aa: CASSPGVRGMNTEAFF

v_gene: TRBV5-1
j_gene: TRBJ2-1
CDR3aa: CASSFGQANNEQFF

v_gene: TRBV30
j_gene: TRBJ2-5
CDR3aa: CAWSGADETQYF

v_gene: TRBV5-1
j_gene: TRBJ2-1
CDR3aa: CASSLDGASSCNEQFF

v_gene: TRBV7-9
j_gene: TRBJ1-2
CDR3aa: CASSSGTAYANYGYTF

v_gene: TRBV20-1
j_gene: TRBJ2-7
CDR3aa: CSATTGVGYEQYF

v_gene: TRBV5-1
j_gene: TRBJ2-3
CDR3aa: CASSPGVIDTQYF

v_gene: TRBV20-1
j_gene: TRBJ2-7
CDR3aa: CSARDLAGVYVEQYF

v_gene: TRBV3-2
j_gene: TRBJ2-7
CDR3aa: CASSQELRGSSYEQYF

v_gene: TRBV7-2
j_gene: TRBJ2-1
CDR3aa: CASSLTTGLYNEQFF

v_gene: TRBV5-1
j_gene: TRBJ1-1
CDR3aa: CASSLKMGVNTEAFF

v_gene: TRBV28
j_gene: TRBJ2-7
CDR3aa: CASSLPSPRLAGGPGEQYF

v_gene: TRBV4-1
j_gene: TRBJ2-5
CDR3aa: CASSQFGQGQETQYF

v_gene: TRBV7-2
j_gene: TRBJ2-3
CDR3aa: CASSLQRPRDTQYF

v_gene: TRBV28
j_gene: TRBJ2-7
CDR3aa: CASSPWTRTSTYEQYF

v_gene: TRBV2
j_gene: TRBJ2-7
CDR3aa: CASTPGGPEQYF

v_gene: TRBV6-1
j_gene: TRBJ1-2
CDR3aa: CASSTTGGQDYGYTF

v_gene: TRBV20-1
j_gene: TRBJ1-5
CDR3aa: CSASPGQGAVQPQHF

v_gene: TRBV7-9
j_gene: TRBJ2-7
CDR3aa: CASSIGLAGDGYEQYF

v_gene: TRBV18
j_gene: TRBJ2-7
CDR3aa: CASSTAASGSKEQYF

v_gene: TRBV2
j_gene: TRBJ2-3
CDR3aa: CASSEWGYNTDTQYF

v_gene: TRBV20-1
j_gene: TRBJ2-2
CDR3aa: CSAIGHRDDTGELFF

v_gene: TRBV4-2
j_gene: TRBJ2-7
CDR3aa: CASSQDEGQDYSYEQYF

v_gene: TRBV27
j_gene: TRBJ2-5
CDR3aa: CASSPSGGFETQYF

v_gene: TRBV10-2
j_gene: TRBJ1-1
CDR3aa: CASTSSGARNTEAFF

v_gene: TRBV20-1
j_gene: TRBJ2-7
CDR3aa: CSASETSGVTYEQYF

v_gene: TRBV20-1
j_gene: TRBJ2-1
CDR3aa: CSARRNEQFF

v_gene: TRBV14
j_gene: TRBJ2-7
CDR3aa: CASSQEKRGQQYF

v_gene: TRBV6-1
j_gene: TRBJ1-2
CDR3aa: CASSPTTGGRGYTF

v_gene: TRBV24-1
j_gene: TRBJ2-3
CDR3aa: CATSDSGAGSTIVDTQYF

v_gene: TRBV6-5
j_gene: TRBJ2-5
CDR3aa: CASSYSTAAETQYF

v_gene: TRBV3-1
j_gene: TRBJ2-5
CDR3aa: CASSQDIMRKGTGEETQYF

v_gene: TRBV20-1
j_gene: TRBJ1-1
CDR3aa: CTPTPEDKSEAFF

v_gene: TRBV30
j_gene: TRBJ2-2
CDR3aa: CAWSRAFNTGELFF

v_gene: TRBV28
j_gene: TRBJ1-5
CDR3aa: CASSYRGYNQPQHF

v_gene: TRBV28
j_gene: TRBJ2-5
CDR3aa: CASSLFTGEETQYF

v_gene: TRBV28
j_gene: TRBJ1-2
CDR3aa: CASSFGGAALYGYTF

v_gene: TRBV4-2
j_gene: TRBJ2-7
CDR3aa: CASSQFVGNPYEQYF

v_gene: TRBV5-5
j_gene: TRBJ2-7
CDR3aa: CASSFQDSLYEQYF

v_gene: TRBV3-2
j_gene: TRBJ2-5
CDR3aa: CASRLKRTLQETQYF

v_gene: TRBV9
j_gene: TRBJ2-1
CDR3aa: CASSVGGSPNNEQFF

v_gene: TRBV24-1
j_gene: TRBJ2-1
CDR3aa: CATSDPGLAGADNEQFF

v_gene: TRBV4-1
j_gene: TRBJ2-1
CDR3aa: CASSQTRGLGQFF

v_gene: TRBV30
j_gene: TRBJ2-2
CDR3aa: CAWSTDPGELFF

v_gene: TRBV28
j_gene: TRBJ1-3
CDR3aa: CASIGALGGNTIYF

v_gene: TRBV9
j_gene: TRBJ2-3
CDR3aa: CASSGRLAGPPGPTDTRYF

v_gene: TRBV12-5
j_gene: TRBJ2-7
CDR3aa: CASGLGGGDRVNEQYF

v_gene: TRBV5-6
j_gene: TRBJ2-7
CDR3aa: CASSSRDRGAYEQYF

v_gene: TRBV12-3/TRBV12-4
j_gene: TRBJ1-6
CDR3aa: CASRIGYDNSPLHF

v_gene: TRBV20-1
j_gene: TRBJ2-1
CDR3aa: CSPSGAGGPYNEQFF

v_gene: TRBV19
j_gene: TRBJ2-7
CDR3aa: CASRVSGTGDYEQYF

v_gene: TRBV5-1
j_gene: TRBJ2-2
CDR3aa: CASSVLPGLRTGELFF

v_gene: TRBV19
j_gene: TRBJ1-2
CDR3aa: CASTKVFPAYGYTF

v_gene: TRBV24-1
j_gene: TRBJ1-2
CDR3aa: CATSDSDRMSGYTF